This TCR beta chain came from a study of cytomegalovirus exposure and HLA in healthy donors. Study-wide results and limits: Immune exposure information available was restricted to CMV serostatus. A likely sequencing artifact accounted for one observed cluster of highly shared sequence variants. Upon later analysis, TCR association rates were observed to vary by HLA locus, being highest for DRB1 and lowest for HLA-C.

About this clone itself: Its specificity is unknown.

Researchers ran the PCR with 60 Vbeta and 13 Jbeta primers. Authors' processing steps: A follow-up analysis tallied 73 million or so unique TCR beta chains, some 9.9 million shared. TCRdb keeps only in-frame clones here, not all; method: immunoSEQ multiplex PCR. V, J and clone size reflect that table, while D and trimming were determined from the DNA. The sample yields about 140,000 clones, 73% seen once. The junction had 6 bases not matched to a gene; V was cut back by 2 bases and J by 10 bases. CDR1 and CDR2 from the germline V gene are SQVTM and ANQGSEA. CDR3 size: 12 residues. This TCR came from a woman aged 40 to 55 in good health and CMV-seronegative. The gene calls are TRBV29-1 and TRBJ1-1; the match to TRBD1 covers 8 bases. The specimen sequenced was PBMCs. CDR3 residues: CSVETDRVGAFF. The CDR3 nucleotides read TGCAGCGTTGAAACGGACAGGGTTGGAGCTTTCTTT.